A selection of T cell receptor beta chains follows, all from one sample in a study of T cells after somatic rescue of genetic block. Only in-frame clones appear in the TCRdb table, and some are missing; sequencing was by immunoSEQ multiplex PCR. The repertoire holds 100,000 to 120,000 clones, around nine tenths seen once, with approximately 1.3% in the top ten. Sequenced input: peripheral blood mononuclear cells (PBMCs). The receptors originated from a young woman. CDR3s include the opening cysteine and the closing phenylalanine or tryptophan. Fields, in order: D gene, J gene, clone size, V gene, CDR3 protein. A D gene is named only where the DNA matches it firmly. Clone size is shown for a subset of rows, as once, few, many or a class of expanded clone.

NA,TRBJ1-1,NA,TRBV5-1,CASSAVSGTEAFF
TRBD2,TRBJ2-5,once,TRBV5-4,CASSRGGASGRRGETQYF
TRBD2,TRBJ2-1,NA,TRBV4-2,CASSQATSGAPYNEQFF
NA,TRBJ1-3,once,TRBV9,CASSAGTSYPSGNTIYF
NA,TRBJ2-7,NA,TRBV4-3,CASSQGASYEQYF
NA,TRBJ2-5,NA,TRBV14,CASSRRQPQETQYF
NA,TRBJ2-1,NA,TRBV19,CASSMLYNEQFF
NA,TRBJ2-5,NA,TRBV5-1,CASSNQQETQYF
NA,TRBJ1-1,few,TRBV19,CASSIYRNTEAFF
TRBD2,TRBJ2-5,NA,TRBV5-1,CASSPGLPGETQYF
TRBD2,TRBJ2-7,NA,TRBV25-1,CASRRGERGYEQYF
NA,TRBJ2-1,once,TRBV6-1,CASSTLKRNEQFF
NA,TRBJ1-2,NA,TRBV5-8,CANGQSRDGYTF
NA,TRBJ1-2,NA,TRBV29-1,CSVDTGTLGGYTF
NA,TRBJ1-6,NA,TRBV9,CASSGLYNSPLHF
NA,TRBJ1-6,NA,TRBV5-1,CASSLGRDRSPLHF
NA,TRBJ2-5,NA,TRBV4-2,CASSQDLGLRSQYF
NA,TRBJ1-1,NA,TRBV19,CASSIYLNTEAFF
NA,TRBJ1-5,NA,TRBV19,CASRSADERSNQPQHF
NA,TRBJ1-5,few,TRBV5-4,CASSLETDNQPQHF
NA,TRBJ1-1,NA,TRBV7-9,CASSLYQYPEAFF
NA,TRBJ2-3,NA,TRBV28,CASSHSTVSTDTQYF
NA,TRBJ2-6,NA,TRBV20-1,CSARGANVLTF
NA,TRBJ1-5,NA,TRBV4-1,CASSQEGLVTGTQPQHF
NA,TRBJ2-2,NA,TRBV4-3,CASSQDPRDGELFF
NA,TRBJ1-3,NA,TRBV4-1,CASSYIRQFGSGNTIYF
NA,TRBJ1-3,NA,TRBV7-2,CASSLAGNTIYF
TRBD1,TRBJ2-2,NA,TRBV18,CATGGQGNTGELFF
TRBD1,TRBJ2-1,NA,TRBV2,CASSRDRSYNEQFF
NA,TRBJ1-3,NA,TRBV7-2,CASSLARGLEVVSGNTIYF
NA,TRBJ2-7,NA,TRBV11-2,CASSYPGGGTAGIHEQYF
NA,TRBJ2-7,NA,TRBV10-2,CASRAGGHEQYF
NA,TRBJ2-7,NA,TRBV20-1,CSARYLYEQYF
TRBD2,TRBJ2-5,once,TRBV6-6,CASRPAGGGETQYF
NA,TRBJ1-2,NA,TRBV5-4,CASGGRDRYGYTF
TRBD1,TRBJ2-7,NA,TRBV2,CASSRDRAYEQYF
TRBD2,TRBJ2-1,once,TRBV19,CASSTLRGAFYNEQFF
NA,TRBJ2-5,once,TRBV21-1,CASSKASGQETQYF
TRBD1,TRBJ2-2,NA,TRBV6-5,CASSYATGAAGELFF
TRBD1,TRBJ2-5,NA,TRBV9,CASSVGQGASETQYF
NA,TRBJ2-3,NA,TRBV7-2,CASSLAQGNTDTQYF
NA,TRBJ1-2,NA,TRBV7-2,CASSQFGGGQGYTF
NA,TRBJ1-5,NA,TRBV4-1,CASSQDLTPSNQPQHF